This T cell receptor beta chain was identified during a study of blood T cells in healthy people across ages. Study-level results: Unknown donor CMV status possibly confounded expanded clonotype changes. Diversity of TCR beta per million T cells declined in a roughly linear way with age.

Alongside a J-beta primer mix, a sample-barcoded 5' primer served in a second PCR lasting about 6 to 12 cycles. TCRdb called the 5' RACE reads again in MiXCR, with one record for every CDR3 protein. The data hold 650,000 to 950,000 distinct CDR3 sequences, with approximately 48% observed a single time. The CDR3 spans 16 residues. Per the germline V gene, CDR1 is KGHDR and CDR2 is SFDVKD. Losses at the gene ends were 7 bases for V and 2 bases for J; bases not matched to a gene: 11. A remark on this clonotype: Its antigen is unknown.

Sample donors were healthy Caucasian individuals that came from Russia, aged 6 to 90. Sequencing was performed on blood. The rearrangement links TRBV24-1 to TRBJ2-3; 7 bases map to TRBD1. The clonotype was recovered from a man aged 55 to 69 in good health. The CDR3 is CATRGLGQGDTDTQYF. In DNA, the CDR3 is TGTGCCACCAGGGGCCTAGGGCAGGGGGACACAGATACGCAGTATTTT.